This T cell receptor beta chain was profiled in a study of identifying expanded T cells in peripheral blood. Only in-frame clones appear in the TCRdb table, and some are missing; sequencing was by immunoSEQ multiplex PCR. The data show about 94,000 clones, approximately 91% seen once. This CDR3 is built from 12 residues. Germline loops: CDR1 SEHNR, CDR2 FQNEAQ (reference sequence). V lost 4 bases and J 7 bases, leaving 10 bases between the germline ends. The J gene is TRBJ1-2, the V gene TRBV7-9; D is ambiguous. Material for sequencing was blood. The origin of this receptor is a person aged 18 to 70 in good health. The CDR3 protein is CASSSSFFGYTF. In DNA, the CDR3 is TGTGCCAGCAGCTCTTCCTTTTTTGGCTACACCTTC.